This record concerns one TCR beta chain sequence. The sample is drawn from a study of T cell clones after liver transplantation. Germline CDR1 SNHLY, CDR2 FYNNEI. With 6 bases clipped from V and 5 bases from J, the junction kept 7 bases outside the gene matches. This CDR3 contains 14 residues. Produced via immunoSEQ multiplex PCR; TCRdb's table is partial and in-frame only. The sample contains around 110,000 clones, 90% of which appear only once. The starting material was CD4+ T cells from blood, obtained 12 months after liver transplant. The receptor comes from a human patient who received a liver transplant. Some T cells may have come from the graft donor. This rearrangement joins TRBV2 to TRBJ2-7; TRBD1 agrees at 10 bases. The CDR3 protein is CASSADRGQNEQYF. For the CDR3, the DNA is TGTGCCAGCAGCGCAGACAGGGGGCAAAACGAGCAGTACTTC.